The clone carrying this TCR beta chain was counted between two and nine times. What it binds is not known. This sample was included in a study of blood T cells in healthy people across ages. Looking at the study overall: Template-switching capture recovered about one barcoded beta molecule per two T cells. Study outcomes and limitations: Calculation of diversity from one million T cells yielded estimates considered to be underestimates.

Each sample had at least 7 million PBMCs isolated. Extraction yielded at least 6 micrograms of total RNA per sample. Primed by a sample-barcoded 5' primer and a J-beta primer mix, a second PCR proceeded for about 6 to 11 cycles. One entry per CDR3 protein, called by TCRdb with MiXCR from the 5' RACE reads. The repertoire has over a million distinct CDR3 sequences, 45% of them found once; the top ten carry 18%. V was clipped by 7 bases and J by 3 bases, with 10 bases between them. CDR1 is DFQATT and CDR2 is SNEGSKA in the germline V gene (reference sequence). The CDR3 length is 11 residues. This clonotype originated in a woman in her sixties in good health. Sequenced material: blood. The chain employs TRBV20-1 and TRBJ2-7; tentatively, D is TRBD1 (5 bases). The CDR3: CSGKGIYEQYF. CDR3 DNA sequence: TGCAGTGGAAAGGGGATCTACGAGCAGTACTTC.